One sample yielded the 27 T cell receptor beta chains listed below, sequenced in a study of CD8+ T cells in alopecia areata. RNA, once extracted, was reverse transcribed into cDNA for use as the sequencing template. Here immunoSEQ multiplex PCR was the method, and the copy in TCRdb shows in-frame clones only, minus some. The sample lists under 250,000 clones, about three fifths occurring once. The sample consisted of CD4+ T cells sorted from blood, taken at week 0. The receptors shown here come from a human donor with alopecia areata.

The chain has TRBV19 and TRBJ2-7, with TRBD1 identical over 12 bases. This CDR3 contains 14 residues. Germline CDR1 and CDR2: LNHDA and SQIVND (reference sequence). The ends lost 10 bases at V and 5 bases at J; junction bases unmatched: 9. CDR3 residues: CATSGDRGHDEQYF. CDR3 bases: TGTGCCACCTCCGGGGACAGGGGGCATGACGAGCAGTACTTC. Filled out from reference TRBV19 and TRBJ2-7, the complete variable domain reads DGGITQSPKYLFRKEGQNVTLSCEQNLNHDAMYWYRQDPGQGLRLIYYSQIVNDFQKGDIAEGYSVSREKKESFPLTVTSAQKNPTAFYLCATSGDRGHDEQYFGPGTRLTVT.

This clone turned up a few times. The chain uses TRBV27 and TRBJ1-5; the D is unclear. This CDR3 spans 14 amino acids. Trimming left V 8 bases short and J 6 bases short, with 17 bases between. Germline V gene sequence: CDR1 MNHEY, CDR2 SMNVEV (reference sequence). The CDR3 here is CASRKGGSGQPQHF. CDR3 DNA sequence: TGTGCCAGCCGAAAGGGAGGGTCGGGTCAGCCCCAGCATTTT.

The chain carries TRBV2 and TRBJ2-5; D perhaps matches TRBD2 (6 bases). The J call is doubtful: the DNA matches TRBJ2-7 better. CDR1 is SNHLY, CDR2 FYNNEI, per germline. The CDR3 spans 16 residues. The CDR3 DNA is TGTGCCAGCAGCCGAGGGGACTGGGCCGTTACCTACGAGCAGTACTTC. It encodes CASSRGDWAVTYEQYF.

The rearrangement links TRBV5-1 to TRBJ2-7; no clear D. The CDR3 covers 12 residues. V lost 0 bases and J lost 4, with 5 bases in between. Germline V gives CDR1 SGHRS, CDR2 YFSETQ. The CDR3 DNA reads TGCGCCAGCAGCTTGGACGAGTACGAGCAGTACTTC. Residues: CASSLDEYEQYF. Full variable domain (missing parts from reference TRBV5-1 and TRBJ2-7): KAGVTQTPRYLIKTRGQQVTLSCSPISGHRSVSWYQQTPGQGLQFLFEYFSETQRNKGNFPGRFSGRQFSNSRSEMNVSTLELGDSALYLCASSLDEYEQYFGPGTRLTVT.

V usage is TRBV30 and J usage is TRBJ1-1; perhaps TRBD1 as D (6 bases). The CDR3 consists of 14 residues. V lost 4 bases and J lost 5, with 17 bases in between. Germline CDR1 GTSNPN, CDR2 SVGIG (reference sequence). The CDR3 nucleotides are TGTGCCTGGATCCCACAGGGCCTGTGGACTGAAGCTTTCTTT. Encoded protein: CAWIPQGLWTEAFF.

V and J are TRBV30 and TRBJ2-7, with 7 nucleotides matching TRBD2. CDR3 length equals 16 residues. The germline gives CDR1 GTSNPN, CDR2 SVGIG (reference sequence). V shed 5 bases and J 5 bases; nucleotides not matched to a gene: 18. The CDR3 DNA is TGTGCCTGGGCCCTCGCTCGGGGGGTTAGTGGAAACGAGCAGTACTTC. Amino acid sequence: CAWALARGVSGNEQYF.

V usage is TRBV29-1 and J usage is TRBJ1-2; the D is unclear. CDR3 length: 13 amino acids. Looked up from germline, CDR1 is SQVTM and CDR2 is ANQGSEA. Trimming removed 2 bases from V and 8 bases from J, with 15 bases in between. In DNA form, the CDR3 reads TGCAGCGTTGAATTAGCGGCAGAGAAGGGCTACACCTTC. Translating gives CSVELAAEKGYTF. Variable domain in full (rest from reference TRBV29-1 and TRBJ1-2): SAVISQKPSRDICQRGTSLTIQCQVDSQVTMMFWYRQQPGQSLTLIATANQGSEATYESGFVIDKFPISRPNLTFSTLTVSNMSPEDSSIYLCSVELAAEKGYTFGSGTRLTVV.

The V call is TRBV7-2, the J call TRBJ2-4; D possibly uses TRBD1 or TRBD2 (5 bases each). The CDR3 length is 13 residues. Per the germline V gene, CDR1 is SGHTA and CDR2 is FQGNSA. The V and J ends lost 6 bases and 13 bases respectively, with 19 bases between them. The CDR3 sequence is CASRSPRDPIQYF. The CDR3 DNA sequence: TGTGCCAGCAGGAGTCCCCGGGACCCTATCCAGTACTTC.

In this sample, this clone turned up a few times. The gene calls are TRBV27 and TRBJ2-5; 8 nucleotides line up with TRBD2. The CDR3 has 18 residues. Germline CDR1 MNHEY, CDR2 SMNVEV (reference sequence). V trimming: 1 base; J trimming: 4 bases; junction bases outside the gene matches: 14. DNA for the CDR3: TGTGCCAGCAGTTTATTAGGGATTAGCGGGAAGGTGGGAGAGACCCAGTACTTC. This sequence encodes CASSLLGISGKVGETQYF.

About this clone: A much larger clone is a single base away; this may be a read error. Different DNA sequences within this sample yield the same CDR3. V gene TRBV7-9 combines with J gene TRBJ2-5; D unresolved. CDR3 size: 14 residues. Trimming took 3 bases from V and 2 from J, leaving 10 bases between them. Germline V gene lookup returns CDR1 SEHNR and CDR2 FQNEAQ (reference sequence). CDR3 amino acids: CASSFSLGQETQYF. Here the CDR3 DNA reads TGTGCCAGCAGCTTCTCCTTGGGGCAAGAGACCCAGTACTTC.

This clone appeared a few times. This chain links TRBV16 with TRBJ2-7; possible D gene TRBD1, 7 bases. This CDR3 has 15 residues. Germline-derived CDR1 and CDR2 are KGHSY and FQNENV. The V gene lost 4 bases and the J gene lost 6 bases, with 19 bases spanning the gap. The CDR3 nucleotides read TGTGCCAGCAGCCGCCTCTCGGAGGGGGCGGGCGAGCAGTACTTC. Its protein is CASSRLSEGAGEQYF.

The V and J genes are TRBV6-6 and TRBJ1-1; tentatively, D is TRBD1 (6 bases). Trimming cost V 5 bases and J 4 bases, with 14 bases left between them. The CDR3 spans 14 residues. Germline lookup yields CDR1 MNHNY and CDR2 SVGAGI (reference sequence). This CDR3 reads CASSPRGRGTEAFF. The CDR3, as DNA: TGTGCCAGCAGTCCCCGGGGGCGCGGCACTGAAGCTTTCTTT.

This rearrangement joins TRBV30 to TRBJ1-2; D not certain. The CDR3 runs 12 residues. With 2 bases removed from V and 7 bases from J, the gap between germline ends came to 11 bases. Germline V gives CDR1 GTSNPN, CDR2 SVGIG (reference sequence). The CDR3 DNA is TGTGCCTGGAGTTGGGAGGCAGGTGGCTACACCTTC. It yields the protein CAWSWEAGGYTF.

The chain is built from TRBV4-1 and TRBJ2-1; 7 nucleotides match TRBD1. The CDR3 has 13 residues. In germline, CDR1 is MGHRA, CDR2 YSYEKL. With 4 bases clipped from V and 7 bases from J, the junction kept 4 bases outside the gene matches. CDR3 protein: CASSLGQSNEQFF. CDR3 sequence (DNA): TGCGCCAGCAGCCTGGGACAGTCGAATGAGCAGTTCTTC.

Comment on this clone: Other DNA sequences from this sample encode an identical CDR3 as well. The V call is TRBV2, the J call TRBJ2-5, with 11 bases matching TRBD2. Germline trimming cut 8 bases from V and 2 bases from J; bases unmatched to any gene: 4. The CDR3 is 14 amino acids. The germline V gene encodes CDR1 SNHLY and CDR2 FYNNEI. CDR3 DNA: TGTGCCAGCTCCGGGACTAGCGGACAAGAGACCCAGTACTTC. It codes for CASSGTSGQETQYF. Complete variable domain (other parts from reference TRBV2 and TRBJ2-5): EPEVTQTPSHQVTQMGQEVILRCVPISNHLYFYWYRQILGQKVEFLVSFYNNEISEKSEIFDDQFSVERPDGSNFTLKIRSTKLEDSAMYFCASSGTSGQETQYFGPGTRLLVL.

CDR3 bases: TGTGCCAGCAGTGCCTTGACCAGTTCACCCCTCCACTTT. Its translation: CASSALTSSPLHF. This sequence joins TRBV6-1 and TRBJ1-6; D unclear. V shed 4 bases and J shed 9 bases, with 10 bases lying between them. The CDR3 covers 13 residues. The germline V gene encodes CDR1 MNHNS and CDR2 SASEGT.

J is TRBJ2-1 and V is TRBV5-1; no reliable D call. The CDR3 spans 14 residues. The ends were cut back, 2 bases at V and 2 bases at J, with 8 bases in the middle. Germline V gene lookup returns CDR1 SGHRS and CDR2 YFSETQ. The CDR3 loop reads CASSFSRPYNEQFF. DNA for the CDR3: TGCGCCAGCAGCTTTTCTCGGCCCTACAATGAGCAGTTCTTC.

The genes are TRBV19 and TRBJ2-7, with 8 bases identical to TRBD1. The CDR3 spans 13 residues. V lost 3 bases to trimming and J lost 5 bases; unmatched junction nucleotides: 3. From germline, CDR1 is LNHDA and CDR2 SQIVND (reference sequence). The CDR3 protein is CASSMQGADEQYF. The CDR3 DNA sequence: TGTGCCAGTAGTATGCAGGGGGCCGACGAGCAGTACTTC.

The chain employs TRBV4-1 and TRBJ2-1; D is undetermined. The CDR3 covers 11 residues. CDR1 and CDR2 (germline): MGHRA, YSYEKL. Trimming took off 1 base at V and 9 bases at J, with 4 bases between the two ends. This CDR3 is CASSQAGEQFF. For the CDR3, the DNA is TGCGCCAGCAGCCAAGCCGGTGAGCAGTTCTTC.

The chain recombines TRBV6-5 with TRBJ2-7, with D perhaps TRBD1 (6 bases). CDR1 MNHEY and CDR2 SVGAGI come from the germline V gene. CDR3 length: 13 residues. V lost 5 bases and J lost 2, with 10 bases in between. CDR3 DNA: TGTGCCAGCAGTCCGACAGGAGCCTACGAGCAGTACTTC. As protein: CASSPTGAYEQYF.

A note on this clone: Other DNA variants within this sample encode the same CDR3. CDR3 sequence: CAWSVLGDTQYF. The CDR3 nucleotides are TGTGCCTGGAGTGTTCTGGGAGATACGCAGTATTTT. The chain joins TRBV30 to TRBJ2-3; D unresolved. V was trimmed by 0 bases and J by 5 bases, leaving 6 bases between them. The germline gives CDR1 GTSNPN, CDR2 SVGIG (reference sequence). The CDR3 consists of 12 residues.

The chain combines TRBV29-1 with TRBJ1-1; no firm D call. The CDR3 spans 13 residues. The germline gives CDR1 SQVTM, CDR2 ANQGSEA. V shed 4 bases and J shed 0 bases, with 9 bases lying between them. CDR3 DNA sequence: TGCAGCGTTGGGCAGCACTTGAACACTGAAGCTTTCTTT. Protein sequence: CSVGQHLNTEAFF.

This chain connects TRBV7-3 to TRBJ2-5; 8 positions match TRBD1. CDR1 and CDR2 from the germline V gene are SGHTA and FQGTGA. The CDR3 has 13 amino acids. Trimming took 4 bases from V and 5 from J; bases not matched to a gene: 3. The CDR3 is CASSSTGAETQYF. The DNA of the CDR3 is TGTGCCAGCAGCTCGACAGGGGCGGAGACCCAGTACTTC.

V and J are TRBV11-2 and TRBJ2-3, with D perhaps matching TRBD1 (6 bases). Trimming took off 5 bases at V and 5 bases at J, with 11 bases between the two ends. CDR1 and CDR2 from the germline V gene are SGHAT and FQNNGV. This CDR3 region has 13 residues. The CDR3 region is CASSLQGKDTQYF. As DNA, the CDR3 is TGTGCCAGCAGCCTGCAGGGGAAAGATACGCAGTATTTT.

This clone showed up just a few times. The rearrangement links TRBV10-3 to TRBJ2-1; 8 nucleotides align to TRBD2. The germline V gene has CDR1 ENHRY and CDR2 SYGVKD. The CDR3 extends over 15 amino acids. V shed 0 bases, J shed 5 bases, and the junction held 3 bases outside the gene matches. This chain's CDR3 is CAISESELADNEQFF. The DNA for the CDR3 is TGTGCCATCAGTGAGTCGGAACTAGCGGACAATGAGCAGTTCTTC.

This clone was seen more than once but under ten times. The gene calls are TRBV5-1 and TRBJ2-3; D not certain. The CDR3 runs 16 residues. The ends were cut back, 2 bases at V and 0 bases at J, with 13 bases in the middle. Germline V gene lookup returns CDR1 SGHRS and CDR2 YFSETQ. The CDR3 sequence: CASSFGVRTSTDTQYF. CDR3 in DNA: TGCGCCAGCAGCTTTGGCGTCCGCACTAGCACAGATACGCAGTATTTT.

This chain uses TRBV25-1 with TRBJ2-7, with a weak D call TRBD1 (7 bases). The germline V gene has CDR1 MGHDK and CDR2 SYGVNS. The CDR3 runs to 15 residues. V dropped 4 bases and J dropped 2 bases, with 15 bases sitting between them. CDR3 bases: TGTGCCAGCAGTGTGGGGGGCAGGGGGGCCTACGAGCAGTACTTC. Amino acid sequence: CASSVGGRGAYEQYF.